These T cell receptor beta chains were read from a single sample in a study of cytomegalovirus exposure and HLA in healthy donors. Sequencing used immunoSEQ multiplex PCR; TCRdb keeps in-frame clones, though not all of them. Among tens of thousands of clones listed, roughly 94% were seen once. Sequences were obtained from PBMCs. These receptors were obtained from a woman aged 18-30 years in good health and CMV-seropositive. Each CDR3 is given with its conserved first and last residue.

>TRBV15
CATSTPGEMGGYTF
>TRBV6-6
CASSYSKGPTSYEQYF
>TRBV2
CASSDLAGSQETQYF
>TRBV28
CASRRSTEAFF
>TRBV7-2
CASSLDPHGAPLHF
>TRBV10-3
CAISEGGQAPFDTGELFF
>TRBV2
CASSTPRVYEQYF
>TRBV27
CASSPGLAGEEQFF
>TRBV5-4
CASSAGLGSTSYEQYF
>TRBV5-4
CASSNGRGNSPLHF
>TRBV6-5
CASSIQAQNTEAFF
>TRBV5-1
CASSLQGARVNTEAFF
>TRBV28
CASSLGRNYGYTF
>TRBV5-1
CASSLAGWTEAFF
>TRBV5-1
CASSLTGPAKNIQYF
>TRBV5-5
CASSLTENTEAFF
>TRBV18
CASSPGQGADGYTF
>TRBV11-2
CASSLKGTALQETQYF
>TRBV10-3
CAISATGGENSPLHF
>TRBV7-2
CASSPTARDRVGNTIYF
>TRBV19
CASSIQTGGSYEQYF
>TRBV5-4
CASSLPTSGSNEQFF
>TRBV28
CASSPRTGGFGFGISGNTIYF
>TRBV27
CASSLVTPQGAKETQYF
>TRBV11-2
CASRNTREGEKLFF
>TRBV28
CASSSYSSGYTF
>TRBV28
CASSFSWGRSYEQYF
>TRBV5-1
CASSLFGTGDSSSSYEQYF
>TRBV5-1
CASSSRQATNEKLFF
>TRBV9
CASNPGTSGRETQYF
>TRBV5-1
CASSSETSGGTDTQYF
>TRBV4-1
CASSPRDRGDNEQFF
>TRBV21-1
CASSKSGSNEQFF
>TRBV28
CASGHYEQYF
>TRBV5-6
CASSPLRTGPQSYEQYF
>TRBV6-5
CATSGGVRHEQYF
>TRBV6-6
CASSQRGQANTEAFF
>TRBV2
CASSVRGYNEQFF
>TRBV19
CASSTTGTGMNEQYF
>TRBV2
CASGGGETQYF
>TRBV11-3
CASSLVRQGGYNSPFHF
>TRBV2
CASSGARLTGQIWTNVLTF
>TRBV28
CASSLFTSGSNTGELFF
>TRBV30
CAWRGISYEQYF
>TRBV7-9
CASSYGSPLQFF
>TRBV19
CASSMGLAGGDNEQFF
>TRBV27
CASSHRGPSYEQYF
>TRBV6-1
CASSPRDRGGGYTF
>TRBV19
CASSLGTVMPQHF
>TRBV5-1
CASSLEGGYGYTF
>TRBV6-5
CASRSQGTGNTIYF
>TRBV27
CASSLNRGSYNSPLHF
>TRBV5-4
CASSTGTFNEQFF